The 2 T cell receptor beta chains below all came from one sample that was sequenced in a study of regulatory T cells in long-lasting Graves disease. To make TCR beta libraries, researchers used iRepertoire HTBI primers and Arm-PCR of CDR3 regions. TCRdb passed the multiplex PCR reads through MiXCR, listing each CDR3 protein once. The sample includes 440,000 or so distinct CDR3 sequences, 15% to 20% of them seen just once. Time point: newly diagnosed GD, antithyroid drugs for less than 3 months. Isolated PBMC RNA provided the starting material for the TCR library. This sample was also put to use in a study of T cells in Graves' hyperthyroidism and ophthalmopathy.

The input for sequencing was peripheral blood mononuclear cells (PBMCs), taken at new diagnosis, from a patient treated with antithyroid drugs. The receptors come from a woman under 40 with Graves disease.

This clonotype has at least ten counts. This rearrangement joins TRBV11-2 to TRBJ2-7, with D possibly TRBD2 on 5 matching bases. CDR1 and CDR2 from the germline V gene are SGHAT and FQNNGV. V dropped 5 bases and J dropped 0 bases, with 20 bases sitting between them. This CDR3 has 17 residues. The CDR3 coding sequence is TGTGCCAGCAGCCTTCTCCTAAATAGACGGGACTCCTACGAGCAGTACTTC. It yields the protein CASSLLLNRRDSYEQYF.

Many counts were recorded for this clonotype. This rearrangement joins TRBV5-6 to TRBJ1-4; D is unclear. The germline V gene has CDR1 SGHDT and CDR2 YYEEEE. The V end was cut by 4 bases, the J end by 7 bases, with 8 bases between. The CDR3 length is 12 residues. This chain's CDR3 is CASSIDGEKLFF. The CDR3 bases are TGTGCCAGCAGCATCGACGGTGAAAAACTGTTTTTT.